These T cell receptor beta chains were read from a single sample in a study of T cell responses to AZD1222 COVID-19 vaccine. Libraries were prepared by immunoSEQ multiplex PCR; TCRdb keeps only in-frame clonotypes and omits some of them. The table records under 200,000 clones, 88% of them present only once. Sequenced here: peripheral blood, sampled 28 days after the second AZD1222 dose. The receptors were sampled from an adult who received the AZD1222 COVID-19 vaccine. CDR3s include the opening cysteine and the closing phenylalanine or tryptophan. A D gene is named only where the DNA matches it firmly. Clone size is stated in some rows and not others, as once, few, many or a class when expanded.

TRBJ2-1	.	TRBD2	TRBV7-6	TGTGCCAGCAGCCTCCGGACTAGCGGGGACCACAATGAGCAGTTCTTC	CASSLRTSGDHNEQFF
TRBJ1-1	once	.	TRBV28	TGTGCCAGCATACCCACCGGGACCTCGGGGGCTTTCTTT	CASIPTGTSGAFF
TRBJ1-5	.	TRBD1	TRBV7-2	TGTGCCAGCAGCTTAGTTGGGACAGCCGGATCTAATCAGCCCCAGCATTTT	CASSLVGTAGSNQPQHF
TRBJ1-4	.	.	TRBV19	TGTGCCACTTCGGACACCTATGCAACTAATGAAAAACTGTTTTTT	CATSDTYATNEKLFF
TRBJ2-2	.	TRBD2	TRBV10-3	TGTGCCATCAGTGAGTCGCGTGGGGGAGGGCGAGCGAACACCGGGGAGCTGTTTTTT	CAISESRGGGRANTGELFF
TRBJ2-5	.	TRBD1	TRBV9	TGTGCCAGCAGCGCGCACAGGGGTGGGCAAGAGACCCAGTACTTC	CASSAHRGGQETQYF
TRBJ2-7	.	.	TRBV5-4	TGTGCCAGCAGCATTCCGGGTCTACCGGAGGGCGAGCAGTACTTC	CASSIPGLPEGEQYF
TRBJ2-7	few	.	TRBV5-6	TGTGCCAGCAGCTCCGGGACACTCTACGAGCAGTACTTC	CASSSGTLYEQYF
TRBJ2-5	.	TRBD2	TRBV9	TGTGCCAGCAGCGTACAGGCGGGAGTTAACCAAGAGACCCAGTACTTC	CASSVQAGVNQETQYF
TRBJ2-7	.	TRBD2	TRBV19	TGTGCCAGTAGTATACGGCTGGGACTAGCGGGCCGCTCCTACGAGCAGTACTTC	CASSIRLGLAGRSYEQYF
TRBJ2-7	.	.	TRBV28	TGTGCCAGCAGTTGGTCCTACGAGCAGTACTTC	CASSWSYEQYF
TRBJ2-7	.	.	TRBV2	TGTGCCAGCAGTGGAGATTACGAGCAGTACTTC	CASSGDYEQYF
TRBJ1-6	.	.	TRBV4-2	TGTGCCAGCAGGGCCAGAGGGGACGGTTATTCACCCCTCCACTTT	CASRARGDGYSPLHF
TRBJ2-7	.	TRBD2	TRBV3-1/TRBV3-2	TGTGCCAGCCAAAGGGCGGGAGTGGGCGAGCAGTACTTC	CASQRAGVGEQYF
TRBJ1-1	.	.	TRBV14	TGTGCCAGCAGCCCCCTCGCCCCTGAAGCTTTCTTT	CASSPLAPEAFF
TRBJ2-3	.	TRBD2	TRBV7-2	TGTGCCAGCAGCTACCCCCTTAGCGGGTCTAGCACAGATACGCAGTATTTT	CASSYPLSGSSTDTQYF
TRBJ2-1	few	TRBD2	TRBV6-2/TRBV6-3	TGTGCCAGCAGTTTTCGGACTAGCGGACTCAATGAGCAGTTCTTC	CASSFRTSGLNEQFF
TRBJ2-5	.	.	TRBV9	TGTGCCAGCAGCATCGCCGGGACATCGCAGACCCAGTACTTC	CASSIAGTSQTQYF
TRBJ2-7	.	.	TRBV7-2	TGTGCCAGCAGCTTAGCCCCGGGGGGCCGCGAGCAGTACTTC	CASSLAPGGREQYF
TRBJ1-6	.	.	TRBV19	TGTGCCAGTAGTAGGGGGGGATCACCCCTCCACTTT	CASSRGGSPLHF
TRBJ2-6	.	.	TRBV29-1	TGCAGCGTTGCGACTGGGGCCAACGTCCTGACTTTC	CSVATGANVLTF
TRBJ1-5	.	.	TRBV28	TGTGCCAGCAGTTCTTACGTGGGTCTTAGCAATCAGCCCCAGCATTTT	CASSSYVGLSNQPQHF
TRBJ2-5	.	.	TRBV28	TGTGCCAGCACCCCAGGGGGGGTAAGAGAGACCCAGTACTTC	CASTPGGVRETQYF
TRBJ2-4	.	.	TRBV9	TGTGCCAGCACTCGCTCAGGGGTCGGAAACATTCAGTACTTC	CASTRSGVGNIQYF
TRBJ2-1	.	TRBD2	TRBV28	TGTGCCAGCAGTTTGTCCAGCGGGAGAAGCTACAATGAGCAGTTCTTC	CASSLSSGRSYNEQFF
TRBJ2-1	.	TRBD2	TRBV6-2/TRBV6-3	TGTGCCAGCAGCCCCCTGGGACTAGCGGGAAATGAGCAGTTCTTC	CASSPLGLAGNEQFF
TRBJ1-4	.	TRBD1	TRBV7-6	TGTGCCAGCAGCTTAGTGAGGGACAGCCTTAGGGAAAAACTGTTTTTT	CASSLVRDSLREKLFF
TRBJ1-2	.	.	TRBV28	TGTGCCAGCAGTTTACATACCCTTAAGGGCTATGGCTACACCTTC	CASSLHTLKGYGYTF
TRBJ2-5	.	.	TRBV5-1	TGCGCCAGCAGCTTGGGGCAGGGGGGCCAAGAGACCCAGTACTTC	CASSLGQGGQETQYF
TRBJ2-7	.	.	TRBV5-6	TGTGCCAGCAGCTTTCGTGTCGTGGGGGCGCGCCGGATCGAGCAGTACTTC	CASSFRVVGARRIEQYF
TRBJ1-3	.	.	TRBV6-5	TGTGCCAGCAGTTACTCGAACCGGGGTGGAAACACCATATATTTT	CASSYSNRGGNTIYF
TRBJ2-3	.	TRBD1	TRBV5-6	TGTGCCAGCAGCTTCAAACAGGGGGCTTTTAAGGATACGCAGTATTTT	CASSFKQGAFKDTQYF
TRBJ2-5	.	TRBD2	TRBV2	TGTGCCAGCAGTTCGACTAGCGGAGGGGGAGAGACCCAGTACTTC	CASSSTSGGGETQYF
TRBJ1-4	.	.	TRBV7-8	TGTGCCAGCAGCTTAGCTCCGGGCCTTAATGAAAAACTGTTTTTT	CASSLAPGLNEKLFF
TRBJ2-4	.	TRBD1	TRBV5-1	TGCGCCAGCAGCTTGGGGGCAGGGGGCACAAACATTCAGTACTTC	CASSLGAGGTNIQYF
TRBJ1-6	once	.	TRBV24-1	TGTGCCACCAGTGACCACACCCGGGACCCAGGCAGGGAAGCGAATTCACCCCTCCACTTT	CATSDHTRDPGREANSPLHF
TRBJ2-5	.	TRBD2	TRBV11-3	TGTGCCAGCAGCTCGGGACTAGCGGGAGGAGAGACCCAGTACTTC	CASSSGLAGGETQYF
TRBJ1-5	.	.	TRBV7-8	TGTGCCAGCAGCTTAACCCCGGGGGGACTTGGGTCCCAGCCCCAGCATTTT	CASSLTPGGLGSQPQHF
TRBJ2-1	.	TRBD2	TRBV29-1	TGCAGCCTCTCCGGCGGGAGTTTCGATGAGCAGTTCTTC	CSLSGGSFDEQFF
TRBJ2-7	.	.	TRBV3-1/TRBV3-2	TGTGCCAGCAGCCGAAGTATCGGGCTACTCTTCGCCGAGCAGTACTTC	CASSRSIGLLFAEQYF
TRBJ1-1	.	.	TRBV19	TGTGCCAGTAGTCCCCCTTCGACAGTAGGTGAATCTGAAGCTTTCTTT	CASSPPSTVGESEAFF
TRBJ2-4	.	.	TRBV5-1	TGCGCCAGCAGCTTGGGACAGAACATTCAGTACTTC	CASSLGQNIQYF
TRBJ2-1	.	TRBD1	TRBV7-2	TGTGCCAGCACTTCCCCAGGGGGTTGGAATGAGCAGTTCTTC	CASTSPGGWNEQFF
TRBJ1-2	.	TRBD1	TRBV19	TGTGCCAGTATCTCGGACAGGGGCTATGGCTACACCTTC	CASISDRGYGYTF
TRBJ1-1	.	TRBD1	TRBV4-3	TGCGCCAGCAGCCCGACAGGGGGCATCGGGAACACTGAAGCTTTCTTT	CASSPTGGIGNTEAFF
TRBJ1-1	.	.	TRBV18	TGTGCCAGCTCATCCACGGTCCGGGACACTGAAGCTTTCTTT	CASSSTVRDTEAFF